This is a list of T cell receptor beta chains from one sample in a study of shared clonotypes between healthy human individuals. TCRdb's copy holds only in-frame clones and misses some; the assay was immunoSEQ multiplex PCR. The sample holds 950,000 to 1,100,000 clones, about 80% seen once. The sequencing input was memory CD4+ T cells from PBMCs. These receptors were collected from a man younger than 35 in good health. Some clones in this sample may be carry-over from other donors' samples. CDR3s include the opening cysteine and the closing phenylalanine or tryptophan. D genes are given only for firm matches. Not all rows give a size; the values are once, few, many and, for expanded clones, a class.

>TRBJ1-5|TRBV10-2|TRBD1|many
TGCGCCAGCAGGGGGGGACAGTCCAATCAGCCCCAGCATTTT
CASRGGQSNQPQHF
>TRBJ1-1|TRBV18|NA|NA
TGTGCCAGCTCACCACCGGAGGGCTTGTACACTGAAGCTTTCTTT
CASSPPEGLYTEAFF
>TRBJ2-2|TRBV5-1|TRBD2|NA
TGCGCCAGCACTCTGGGACTAGCGGGGTCAGGGGAGCTGTTTTTT
CASTLGLAGSGELFF
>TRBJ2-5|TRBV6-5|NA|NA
TGTGCCAGCAGTTACTCGACAGCTCAAGAGACCCAGTACTTC
CASSYSTAQETQYF
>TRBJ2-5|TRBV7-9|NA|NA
TGTGCCAGCAGCTCCCCGGCTGGCGGGATGGTGGAAGAGACCCAGTACTTC
CASSSPAGGMVEETQYF
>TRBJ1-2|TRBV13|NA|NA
TGTGCCAGCAGCCAAAGGGACTATGGCTACACCTTC
CASSQRDYGYTF
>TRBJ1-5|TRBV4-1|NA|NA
TGCGCCAGCAGCCAAGAGGAGGGGGGTTGGCCCCAGCATTTT
CASSQEEGGWPQHF
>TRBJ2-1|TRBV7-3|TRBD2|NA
TGTGCCAGCAGCTTAGATAGCGGGAGGTACAATGAGCAGTTCTTC
CASSLDSGRYNEQFF
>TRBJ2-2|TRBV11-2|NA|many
TGTGCCAGCAGCACCAACTCGGGGGGCGCATGGTCGGGGGAGCTGTTTTTT
CASSTNSGGAWSGELFF
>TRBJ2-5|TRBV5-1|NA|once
TGCGCCAGCAGCTTCTGGGGGCCGGGGGAGACCCAGTACTTC
CASSFWGPGETQYF
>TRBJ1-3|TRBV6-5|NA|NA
TGTGCCAGCAGCCCGGGGCTCCGCTCTGGAAACACCATATATTTT
CASSPGLRSGNTIYF
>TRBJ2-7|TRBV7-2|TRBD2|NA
TGTGCCAGCAGCTGGGGAACTAGCGGGAGCGAGCAGTACTTC
CASSWGTSGSEQYF
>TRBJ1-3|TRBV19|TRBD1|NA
TGTGCCAGCGACAGGGGAGGAGGCTCTGGAAACACCATATATTTT
CASDRGGGSGNTIYF
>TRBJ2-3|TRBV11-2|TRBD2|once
TGTGCCAGCAAGAATAGCGGGGGAGGGGCAGATACGCAGTATTTT
CASKNSGGGADTQYF
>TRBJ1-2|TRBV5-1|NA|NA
TGCGCCAGCAGCCTAACAGAGACAGTCTATGGCTACACCTTC
CASSLTETVYGYTF
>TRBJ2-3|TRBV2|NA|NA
TGTGCCAGCAGTCAGGGCACAGATACGCAGTATTTT
CASSQGTDTQYF
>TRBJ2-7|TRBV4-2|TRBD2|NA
TGTGCCAGCAGCCAAGGGACTAGCGGAGTTCTCTCCTACGAGCAGTACTTC
CASSQGTSGVLSYEQYF
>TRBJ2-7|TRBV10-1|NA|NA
TGCGCCACCGTGATGCCAGCCTCAAACGAGCAGTACTTC
CATVMPASNEQYF
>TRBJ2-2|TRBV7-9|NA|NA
TGTGCCAGCAGCTTGAGGGAGAGGAACACCGGGGAGCTGTTTTTT
CASSLRERNTGELFF
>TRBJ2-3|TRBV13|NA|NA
TGTGCCAGCAGCTTAGGCGGCGGGGGCACAGATACGCAGTATTTT
CASSLGGGGTDTQYF
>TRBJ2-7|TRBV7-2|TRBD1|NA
TGTGCCAGCAGCTTAGACAGGGGTCCCTACGAGCAGTACTTC
CASSLDRGPYEQYF
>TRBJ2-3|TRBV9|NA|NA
TGTGCCAGCAGCGTAGCTGATACGCAGTATTTT
CASSVADTQYF
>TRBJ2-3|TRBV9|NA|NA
TGTGCCAGCAGCGTAGTTCCGGGATACAGCACAGATACGCAGTATTTT
CASSVVPGYSTDTQYF
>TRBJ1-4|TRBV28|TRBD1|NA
TGTGCCAGCAGTCGGACAGGGGGAGCTAATGAAAAACTGTTTTTT
CASSRTGGANEKLFF
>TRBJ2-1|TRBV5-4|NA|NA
TGTGCCAGCAGCGAGAGGGCAGAACGCAATGAGCAGTTCTTC
CASSERAERNEQFF
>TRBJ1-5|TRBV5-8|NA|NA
TGTGCCAGCAGCGGATACAGGATCACTAGCAATCAGCCCCAGCATTTT
CASSGYRITSNQPQHF
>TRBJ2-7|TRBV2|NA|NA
TGTGCCAGCAGTGAAGCGCATGGGGGCGCGGCCGAGCAGTACTTC
CASSEAHGGAAEQYF
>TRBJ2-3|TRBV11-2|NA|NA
TGTGCCAGCAGCTCACAAACTTTGACCGTAACAGATACGCAGTATTTT
CASSSQTLTVTDTQYF
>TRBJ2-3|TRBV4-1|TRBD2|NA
TGCGCCAGCAGCCCATTAAGCGGGAGGGATGCAGGGACGCAGTATTTT
CASSPLSGRDAGTQYF
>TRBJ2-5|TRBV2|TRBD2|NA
TGTGCCAGCAGTGAAGGGCTAGCGGGCTACCAAGAGACCCAGTACTTC
CASSEGLAGYQETQYF
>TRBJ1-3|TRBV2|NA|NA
TGTGCCAGCAGTGAATTGGGTTTCTCTGGAAACACCATATATTTT
CASSELGFSGNTIYF
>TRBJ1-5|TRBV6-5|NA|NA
TGTGCCAGCAGAACCACCAATCAGCCCCAGCATTTT
CASRTTNQPQHF
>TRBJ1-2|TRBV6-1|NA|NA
TGTGCCAGCAGTGAAAGGTCATATGGCTACACCTTC
CASSERSYGYTF
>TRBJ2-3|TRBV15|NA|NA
TGTGCCACCAGCAGAGATGGCAGGGCGGTGGATACGCAGTATTTT
CATSRDGRAVDTQYF